This paragraph covers one T cell receptor (beta chain) sequence. Its target is unknown. This sample is part of a study of T-cell reconstitution after alpha-beta-depleted transplantation in children. Study-level results: Several hundred expanded graft clones reportedly supplied alpha-beta T cells about two months after transplant. Newly made T cells mostly supplied T-cell counts and diversity one year after transplant. Surviving recipient T cells and thymic progenitors produced the high day-60 TCRbeta diversity seen in some patients.

It was with unique molecular identifiers that the TCRbeta library was prepared. A single record per CDR3 protein comes from TCRdb applying MiXCR to the PCR reads. The table lists about 900,000 distinct CDR3 sequences, around 30% of them singletons. Here the sequenced sample was PBMCs, mostly from graft donor cells, taken 360 days after TCRalphabeta/CD19-depleted stem cell transplant. The TCR originated in a boy in the first two years of life who had a stem cell transplant for SCID, so the T cells may come from the graft donor.

CDR3 bases: TGCGCCAGCAGCCACCGGGGGGCCGGGTTGAATGAGCAGTTCTTC. Translating it yields CASSHRGAGLNEQFF. This sequence joins TRBV4-1 and TRBJ2-1, with D maybe TRBD2 (7 bases). The CDR3 runs 15 residues. Per the germline V gene, CDR1 is MGHRA and CDR2 is YSYEKL. Trimming took 3 bases from V and 7 from J, leaving 16 bases between them.